A single sample is the source of the 18 T cell receptor beta chains below, sequenced in a study of beta chain features in type 1 diabetes. Overall study results and limits: Significant though moderate, a shortening of TCRB CDR3s appeared in all four CD4+ subsets of Type 1 diabetes patients.

Sequencing targeted expressed TCRB transcripts, as all isolated RNA had been reverse transcribed. Here immunoSEQ multiplex PCR was the method, and the copy in TCRdb shows in-frame clones only, minus some. The table includes around 250,000 clones, roughly 22% detected once. For these receptors, no antigen is known. The sequenced material came from naive CD4+ T cells from blood. These receptors all come from a middle-aged woman with type 1 diabetes.

This chain uses TRBV6-6 with TRBJ2-2; D possibly corresponds to TRBD2 (6 bases). Germline V gene sequence: CDR1 MNHNY, CDR2 SVGAGI (reference sequence). The V gene lost 6 bases and the J gene lost 0 bases, with 14 bases spanning the gap. This CDR3 is built from 16 residues. For the CDR3, the DNA is TGTGCCAGCAGGCCACCGGGACTGGCGAACACCGGGGAGCTGTTTTTT. This translates into CASRPPGLANTGELFF.

This sequence joins TRBV29-1 and TRBJ2-1; tentatively, D is TRBD2 (5 bases). Trimming shortened V by 5 bases and J by 0 bases, and 11 bases separated the two germline ends. Germline CDR1 reads SQVTM; CDR2 reads ANQGSEA. The CDR3 contains 14 residues. The CDR3 DNA follows: TGCAGCGTTCGAAGAAGCGGCTCCTACAATGAGCAGTTCTTC. It encodes CSVRRSGSYNEQFF.

This clone has just a few counts. The gene calls are TRBV2 and TRBJ2-5; possible D gene TRBD2, 6 bases. Germline-derived CDR1 and CDR2 are SNHLY and FYNNEI. Trimming removed 7 bases at V and 5 bases at J, with 11 bases between. The length of the CDR3 is 12 residues. CDR3: CASKGGVETQYF. The CDR3 DNA sequence: TGTGCCAGCAAAGGAGGGGTTGAGACCCAGTACTTC.

This chain links TRBV5-1 with TRBJ1-4, with 9 bases fitting TRBD1. J gave up 5 bases and V 4 bases, and 3 bases lay outside the gene matches. Per the germline V gene, CDR1 is SGHRS and CDR2 is YFSETQ. The CDR3 is made up of 14 amino acids. CDR3 residues: CASSGDRENEKLFF. CDR3 DNA: TGCGCCAGCAGCGGGGACAGGGAGAATGAAAAACTGTTTTTT.

The V gene is TRBV28, the J gene TRBJ2-2; 14 nucleotides agree with TRBD2. Germline trimming cut 6 bases from V and 3 bases from J; bases unmatched to any gene: 3. This CDR3 comprises 16 residues. CDR1 and CDR2 from the germline V gene are MDHEN and SYDVKM. In DNA, the CDR3 is TGTGCCAGCAGGGGACTAGCGGGAGCGGACACCGGGGAGCTGTTTTTT. It translates to CASRGLAGADTGELFF.

The chain carries TRBV29-1 and TRBJ2-2; TRBD1 is a possible D gene (6 bases). V dropped 5 bases and J dropped 3 bases, with 13 bases sitting between them. Germline lookup yields CDR1 SQVTM and CDR2 ANQGSEA. This CDR3 comprises 14 residues. The CDR3 reads CSVSQRTDTGELFF. The CDR3 bases are TGCAGCGTTTCTCAGCGGACAGACACCGGGGAGCTGTTTTTT.

This sequence joins TRBV11-3 and TRBJ2-5; D call uncertain. Germline-derived CDR1 and CDR2 are SGHNT and YENEEA. This CDR3 comprises 13 residues. The V end was cut by 3 bases, the J end by 0 bases, with 5 bases between. The DNA for the CDR3 is TGTGCCAGCAGCTTCGGAGACCAAGAGACCCAGTACTTC. Translating gives CASSFGDQETQYF. Variable domain in full (rest from reference TRBV11-3 and TRBJ2-5): EAGVVQSPRYKIIEKKQPVAFWCNPISGHNTLYWYLQNLGQGPELLIRYENEEAVDDSQLPKDRFSAERLKGVDSTLKIQPAELGDSAVYLCASSFGDQETQYFGPGTRLLVL.

The J gene is TRBJ2-7, the V gene TRBV28; 9 nucleotides match TRBD2. The V segment lost 10 bases and the J segment 3 bases; nucleotides outside the gene matches: 7. The CDR3 extends over 13 amino acids. Looked up from germline, CDR1 is MDHEN and CDR2 is SYDVKM. CDR3 sequence: CATQGLAGYEQYF. The CDR3 coding sequence is TGTGCCACCCAGGGACTAGCAGGCTACGAGCAGTACTTC.

The chain combines TRBV9 with TRBJ1-2; D perhaps matches TRBD1 (5 bases). Germline V gene lookup returns CDR1 SGDLS and CDR2 YYNGEE. The CDR3 consists of 12 residues. The germline V and J ends were trimmed by 5 bases and 3 bases, with 8 bases remaining between them. The CDR3 sequence is CASRKGDYGYTF. CDR3 DNA sequence: TGTGCCAGCAGGAAAGGGGACTATGGCTACACCTTC.

The V call is TRBV5-1, the J call TRBJ1-1; D remains unclear. Germline V gene sequence: CDR1 SGHRS, CDR2 YFSETQ. The CDR3 totals 13 residues. With 2 bases removed from V and 4 bases from J, the gap between germline ends came to 9 bases. This chain's CDR3 is CASSLEGPTEAFF. Written as DNA, the CDR3 is TGCGCCAGCAGCTTAGAGGGCCCCACTGAAGCTTTCTTT.

The chain combines TRBV29-1 with TRBJ2-1, with 9 bases identical to TRBD2. V lost 0 bases, J lost 1 base, and 10 bases stayed unmatched. The CDR3 has 18 residues. CDR1 SQVTM and CDR2 ANQGSEA come from the germline V gene. Written as DNA, the CDR3 is TGCAGCGTTGAAGACTCGCACCGGAGCGGGAGGTCCTACAATGAGCAGTTCTTC. It yields the protein CSVEDSHRSGRSYNEQFF.

This chain connects TRBV5-1 to TRBJ1-1; TRBD1 matches 8 bases. Trimming removed 4 bases from V and 6 bases from J; junction bases left unmatched: 5. The CDR3 runs to 13 residues. Germline-derived CDR1 and CDR2 are SGHRS and YFSETQ. The DNA of the CDR3 is TGCGCCAGCAGCCTCGACAGGGGCCCTGAAGCTTTCTTT. Protein product: CASSLDRGPEAFF.

This rearrangement joins TRBV30 to TRBJ1-1; D is possibly TRBD1 (6 bases). This CDR3 is 17 amino acids long. Germline V gene sequence: CDR1 GTSNPN, CDR2 SVGIG (reference sequence). Deletions cut 7 bases from V and 1 base from J, with 25 bases between. The CDR3 spells CAFDPSSGGGQNTEAFF. The CDR3 DNA sequence: TGTGCCTTCGACCCGTCCAGCGGTGGGGGCCAGAACACTGAAGCTTTCTTT.

This clone was detected a few times. Germline and junction disagree at one end, which may indicate a read error. The CDR3 reads CASRPLWTSGTVPFF. CDR3 bases: TGTGCCAGCAGGCCGCTTTGGACTAGCGGGACGGTCCCTTTTTTT. The chain couples TRBV2 to TRBJ2-3, with 12 bases lining up with TRBD2. Germline V gene data show CDR1 as SNHLY and CDR2 as FYNNEI. The CDR3 runs 15 residues. Together with reference TRBV2 and TRBJ2-3, the CDR3 gives the full variable domain: EPEVTQTPSHQVTQMGQEVILRCVPISNHLYFYWYRQILGQKVEFLVSFYNNEISEKSEIFDDQFSVERPDGSNFTLKIRSTKLEDSAMYFCASRPLWTSGTVPFFGPGTRLTVL.

This clone was found a few times. The chain combines TRBV10-3 with TRBJ2-7; TRBD2 matches at 7 bases. The CDR3 has 12 residues. Germline V CDR1 and CDR2: ENHRY, SYGVKD. The trim removed 10 bases at V and 4 bases at J, leaving 7 bases unmatched. CDR3 nucleotides: TGTGCCACCCTGGATAGCGGGTACGAGCAGTACTTC. Encoded protein: CATLDSGYEQYF.

This clone was counted between two and nine times. The chain combines TRBV18 with TRBJ1-5; no definite D call. The CDR3 is 15 amino acids. The V gene lost 2 bases and the J gene lost 0 bases, with 8 bases spanning the gap. Per germline, CDR1 KGHSH and CDR2 LQKENI. This CDR3 is CASSPGPDSNQPQHF. Here the CDR3 DNA reads TGTGCCAGCTCACCAGGCCCCGATAGCAATCAGCCCCAGCATTTT. The full variable domain, rest sourced from reference TRBV18 and TRBJ1-5, is NAGVMQNPRHLVRRRGQEARLRCSPMKGHSHVYWYRQLPEEGLKFMVYLQKENIIDESGMPKERFSAEFPKEGPSILRIQQVVRGDSAAYFCASSPGPDSNQPQHFGDGTRLSIL.

In this sample, this clone turned up a few times. V is TRBV9 and J is TRBJ2-1; 9 bases align to TRBD1. V trimming: 3 bases; J trimming: 5 bases; junction bases outside the gene matches: 3. The CDR3 covers 14 residues. Germline assignment: CDR1 SGDLS and CDR2 YYNGEE. The CDR3 protein is CASSGGQGNNEQFF. CDR3 DNA: TGTGCCAGCAGCGGGGGACAGGGAAACAATGAGCAGTTCTTC. Full variable domain (outside the CDR3, taken from reference TRBV9 and TRBJ2-1): DSGVTQTPKHLITATGQRVTLRCSPRSGDLSVYWYQQSLDQGLQFLIQYYNGEERAKGNILERFSAQQFPDLHSELNLSSLELGDSALYFCASSGGQGNNEQFFGPGTRLTVL.

This chain connects TRBV5-6 to TRBJ1-2; TRBD1 matches 7 bases. Trimming at V came to 0 bases and at J to 4 bases, leaving 9 bases not matched to a gene. CDR3 length equals 16 residues. CDR1 is SGHDT, CDR2 YYEEEE, per germline. The CDR3 DNA reads as TGTGCCAGCAGCTTGGGGGTAACAGGGGCCCCCTATGGCTACACCTTC. It yields the protein CASSLGVTGAPYGYTF.